This is a list of T cell receptor beta chains from one sample in a study of cytomegalovirus exposure and HLA in healthy donors. The table came from immunoSEQ multiplex PCR; TCRdb's copy has only in-frame clones and leaves some out. The data show about 170,000 clones, approximately 71% seen once. Sequenced: PBMCs. These receptors originate from a woman younger than 35 in good health and CMV-seropositive. Both conserved end residues are part of each CDR3. The D gene is left open where the match is weak. Some rows mark clone size as missing; the rest say once, few, many or name a class of expanded clone.

clone_size j_call v_call d_call cdr3_nt cdr3_aa
. TRBJ2-4 TRBV19 . TGTGCCAGTATGGGGCGGACATCAAACATTCAGTACTTC CASMGRTSNIQYF
. TRBJ1-2 TRBV6-5 . TGTGCCAGCAGTTCTAGGACAGATGGCTACACCTTC CASSSRTDGYTF
. TRBJ1-1 TRBV7-2 TRBD1 TGTGCCAGCAGCCTCAGGACAGGGGGAAAGGCTTTCTTT CASSLRTGGKAFF
. TRBJ1-5 TRBV6-5 . TGTGCCAGCAGTTACGGGGGGGTAGAGCAGCCCCAGCATTTT CASSYGGVEQPQHF
. TRBJ2-3 TRBV7-9 TRBD2 TGTGCCAGCAGCTCCCGGGGGGGCGGAGATACGCAGTATTTT CASSSRGGGDTQYF
once TRBJ1-6 TRBV19 TRBD1 TGTGCCAGTAGTATCTTGGAGGGGGCTAATTCACCCCTCCACTTT CASSILEGANSPLHF
. TRBJ1-6 TRBV7-9 . TGTGCCAGCAGCTTAGCGTTGAAGGGGGATTCACCCCTCCACTTT CASSLALKGDSPLHF
. TRBJ2-1 TRBV4-2 . TGTGCCAGCAGCCCTAGCAGTTATGAGCAGTTCTTC CASSPSSYEQFF
. TRBJ1-1 TRBV7-2 . TGTGCCAGCAGCTTATGGACAGCTAAGAACACTGAAGCTTTCTTT CASSLWTAKNTEAFF
. TRBJ1-5 TRBV7-2 TRBD1 TGTGCCAGCAGCTTAGGACAGGGACTGAGTCAGCCCCAGCATTTT CASSLGQGLSQPQHF
. TRBJ1-1 TRBV27 TRBD1 TGTGCCAGCAGTGCTACACAGGGGGCCGGCACTGAAGCTTTCTTT CASSATQGAGTEAFF
. TRBJ2-3 TRBV4-2 . TGTGCCAGCAGCCAAGATGCGGGGCACACAGATACGCAGTATTTT CASSQDAGHTDTQYF
few TRBJ1-2 TRBV7-9 . TGTGCCAGCAGCTTGGAAGGACAGTCTAACTATGGCTACACCTTC CASSLEGQSNYGYTF
. TRBJ2-7 TRBV7-9 TRBD2 TGTGCCAGCAGCACCATTCTAGCGGGAGACTCCTACGAGCAGTACTTC CASSTILAGDSYEQYF
few TRBJ2-7 TRBV7-2 TRBD1 TGTGCCAGCAGCAGACCGGGACAGGGCTACGAGCAGTACTTC CASSRPGQGYEQYF
. TRBJ2-7 TRBV30 . TGTGCCTGGAGTTCAGGAAGCTCCTACGAGCAGTACTTC CAWSSGSSYEQYF
few TRBJ2-7 TRBV20-1 . TGCAGCGCAACCCGTTCGGACGAGCAGTACTTC CSATRSDEQYF
. TRBJ1-2 TRBV2 . TGTGCCAGCAGGGGAGGTTTTGGCTATGGCTACACCTTC CASRGGFGYGYTF